Here is one TCR beta chain with its context. Its antigen is still unknown. This entry belongs to a study of Ad26.COV2.S vaccination and SARS-CoV-2 variants. V lost 5 bases to trimming and J lost 1 base, with 15 bases between them. The CDR3 contains 17 residues. Germline V gene data show CDR1 as SGHAT and CDR2 as FQNNGV. Findings and caveats of the study: Marked by substantial breadth, spike-specific CD8+ and CD4+ T cell responses were reportedly seen after vaccination.

Sequenced by immunoSEQ multiplex PCR; TCRdb stores in-frame clones only, minus some. The sample holds around 370,000 clones, approximately 90% seen once. The rearrangement uses TRBV11-2 and TRBJ1-6, with D unclear. The sample here was peripheral blood, taken after recovery from COVID-19. This receptor was taken from a human donor who had recovered from COVID-19. CDR3 residues: CASSLRRVGSYNSPLHF. The CDR3 nucleotides read TGTGCCAGCAGCCTCCGACGGGTAGGATCCTATAATTCACCCCTCCACTTT.